This T cell receptor (beta chain) came from a study of a mutant IDH1 vaccine in newly diagnosed glioma. Study-wide context: Treated individuals were about 60% male and roughly 38% female, averaging roughly 40 years of age. Notes on the study in general: Immune responses induced by vaccination arose in about 93% of the patients.

Sample time point: week 23, last vaccination. Doses of 300 ug of mutant IDH1 20-mer peptide were given with topical imiquimod. The table came from immunoSEQ multiplex PCR; TCRdb's copy has only in-frame clones and leaves some out. The sample consists of about 72,000 clones, approximately 84% of them appearing once. A word on this clone: As yet, its antigen is unknown.

The V gene end was trimmed by 8 bases and the J gene end by 3 bases; junction bases not matched to a gene: 9. Germline CDR1 is SGHTA and CDR2 is FQGNSA. The CDR3 runs 14 residues. The sequence derives from a man aged 18-30 years with glioma. The rearrangement uses TRBV7-2 and TRBJ1-1; 7 bases match TRBD1. The sequencing here drew on PBMCs, taken from a glioma patient whose treatment included an IDH1 peptide vaccine. The CDR3 DNA reads as TGTGCCAGCGGATTAGACAGGGCCTACACTGAAGCTTTCTTT. Protein product: CASGLDRAYTEAFF. The full variable domain, completed using reference TRBV7-2 and TRBJ1-1, is GAGVSQSPSNKVTEKGKDVELRCDPISGHTALYWYRQSLGQGLEFLIYFQGNSAPDKSGLPSDRFSAERTGGSVSTLTIQRTQQEDSAVYLCASGLDRAYTEAFFGQGTRLTVV.